This T cell receptor (beta chain) was captured in a study of blood T cell repertoires in COVID-19. The germline V gene has CDR1 KGHDR and CDR2 SFDVKD. Trimming removed 6 bases at V and 3 bases at J, with 14 bases between. The CDR3 runs 16 residues. Per the authors' pipeline: Amplification of reference gene primers was used by the study to estimate nucleated cell counts. Profiling relied on immunoSEQ multiplex PCR, and the TCRdb table lists in-frame clones only, not all of them. Clone size and V and J calls were adopted from that table, with D and trimming inferred from the DNA. This table has roughly 250,000 clones, approximately 80% appearing once.

Sequencing was performed on peripheral blood. This TCR was recovered from a woman of 80 years or more with active or convalescent COVID-19. The chain is built from TRBV24-1 and TRBJ2-6, with a weak D call TRBD2 (7 bases). CDR3 sequence (DNA): TGTGCCACCAGTCACGGGGGGCTTCGTGGGGCCAACGTCCTGACTTTC. As protein: CATSHGGLRGANVLTF.